In its sample, the clone carrying this T cell receptor (beta chain) was seen many times. This entry comes from a study of early T cells in non-severe SARS-CoV-2 infection. V trimming: 2 bases; J trimming: 5 bases; junction bases outside the gene matches: 4. The CDR3 is 14 amino acids. Germline CDR1 MGHDK, CDR2 SYGVNS. TCRdb passed the 5' RACE reads through MiXCR, listing each CDR3 protein once. This sample has roughly 28,000 distinct CDR3 sequences, with less than 4.5% found just once. The chain links TRBV25-1 to TRBJ2-7; 9 bases align to TRBD1. Sequencing was carried out using whole blood. This receptor was identified in an adult who was a healthcare worker with PCR-confirmed SARS-CoV-2 infection or an uninfected control (not recorded which). As DNA, the CDR3 is TGTGCCAGCAGTGAAGTACAGGGGGCGGACGAGCAGTACTTC. Protein product: CASSEVQGADEQYF.